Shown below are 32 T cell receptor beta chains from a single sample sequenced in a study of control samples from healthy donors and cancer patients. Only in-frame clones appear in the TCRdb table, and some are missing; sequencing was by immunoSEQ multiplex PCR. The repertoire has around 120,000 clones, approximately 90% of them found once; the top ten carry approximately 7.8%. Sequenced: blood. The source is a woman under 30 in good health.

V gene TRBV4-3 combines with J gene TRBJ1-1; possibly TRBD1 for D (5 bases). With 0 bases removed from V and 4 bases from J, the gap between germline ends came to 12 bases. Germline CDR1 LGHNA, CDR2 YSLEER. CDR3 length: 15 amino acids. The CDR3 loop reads CASSQELRGGTEAFF. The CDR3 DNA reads TGCGCCAGCAGCCAAGAATTGCGGGGGGGCACTGAAGCTTTCTTT.

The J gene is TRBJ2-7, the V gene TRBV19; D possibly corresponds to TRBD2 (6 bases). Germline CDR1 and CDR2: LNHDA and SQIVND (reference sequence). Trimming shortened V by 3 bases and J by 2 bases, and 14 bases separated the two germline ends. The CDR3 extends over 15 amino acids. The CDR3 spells CASSILAGLTYEQYF. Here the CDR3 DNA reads TGTGCCAGTAGTATTCTCGCGGGGCTAACCTACGAGCAGTACTTC.

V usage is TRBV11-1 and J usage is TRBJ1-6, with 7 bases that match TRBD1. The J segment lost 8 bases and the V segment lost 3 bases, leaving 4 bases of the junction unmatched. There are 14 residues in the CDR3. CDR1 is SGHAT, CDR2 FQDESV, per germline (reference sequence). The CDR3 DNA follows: TGTGCCAGCAGCTTCCGGGACAGTCATTCACCCCTCCACTTT. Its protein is CASSFRDSHSPLHF.

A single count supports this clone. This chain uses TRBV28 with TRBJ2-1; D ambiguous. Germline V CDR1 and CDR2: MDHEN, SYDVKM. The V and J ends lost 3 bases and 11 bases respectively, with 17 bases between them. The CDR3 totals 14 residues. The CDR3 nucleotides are TGTGCCAGCAGTTTTCCCTCAACCCAAATCCAGCAGTTCTTC. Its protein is CASSFPSTQIQQFF.

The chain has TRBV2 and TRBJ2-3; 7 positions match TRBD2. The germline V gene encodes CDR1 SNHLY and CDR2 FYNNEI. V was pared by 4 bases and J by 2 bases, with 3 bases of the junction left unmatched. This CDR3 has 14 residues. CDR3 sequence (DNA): TGTGCCAGCAGTGGGGACTACAACACAGATACGCAGTATTTT. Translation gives CASSGDYNTDTQYF.

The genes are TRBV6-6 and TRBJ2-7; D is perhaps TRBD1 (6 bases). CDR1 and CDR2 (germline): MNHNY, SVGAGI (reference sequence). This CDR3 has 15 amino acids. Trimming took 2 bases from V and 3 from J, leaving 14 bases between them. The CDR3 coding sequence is TGTGCCAGCAGTTACAGACAGGACACGGGCTACGAGCAGTACTTC. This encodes CASSYRQDTGYEQYF.

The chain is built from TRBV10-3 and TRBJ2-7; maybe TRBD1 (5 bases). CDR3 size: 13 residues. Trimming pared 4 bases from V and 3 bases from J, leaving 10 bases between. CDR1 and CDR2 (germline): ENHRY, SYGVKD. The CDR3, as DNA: TGTGCCATCAGTGGGCGACAGAACTACGAGCAGTACTTC. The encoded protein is CAISGRQNYEQYF.

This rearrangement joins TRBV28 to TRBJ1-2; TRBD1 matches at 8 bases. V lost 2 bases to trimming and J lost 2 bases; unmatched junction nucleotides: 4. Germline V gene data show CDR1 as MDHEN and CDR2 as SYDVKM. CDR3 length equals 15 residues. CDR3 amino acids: CASSLIAGGNYGYTF. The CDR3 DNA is TGTGCCAGCAGTTTAATTGCAGGGGGCAACTATGGCTACACCTTC.

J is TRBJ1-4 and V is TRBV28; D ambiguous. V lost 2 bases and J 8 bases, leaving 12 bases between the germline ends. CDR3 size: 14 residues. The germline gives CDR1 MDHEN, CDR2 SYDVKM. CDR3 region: CASSLAFLREKLFF. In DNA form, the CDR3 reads TGTGCCAGCAGTTTAGCTTTTTTAAGGGAAAAACTGTTTTTT.

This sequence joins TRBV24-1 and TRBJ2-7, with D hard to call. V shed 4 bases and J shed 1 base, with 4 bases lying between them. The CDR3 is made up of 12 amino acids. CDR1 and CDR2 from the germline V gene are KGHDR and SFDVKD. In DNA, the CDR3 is TGTGCCACCAGTGACGGGTCCTACGAGCAGTACTTC. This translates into CATSDGSYEQYF.

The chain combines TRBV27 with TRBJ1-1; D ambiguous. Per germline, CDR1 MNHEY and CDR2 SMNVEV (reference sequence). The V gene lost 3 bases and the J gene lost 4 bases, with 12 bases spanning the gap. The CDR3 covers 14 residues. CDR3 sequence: CASSFSIRGTEAFF. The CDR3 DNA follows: TGTGCCAGCAGTTTCTCTATCAGAGGCACTGAAGCTTTCTTT.

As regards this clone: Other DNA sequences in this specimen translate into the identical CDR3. The CDR3 sequence is CASSVGTGGNTGELFF. CDR3 DNA: TGTGCCAGCAGCGTAGGGACAGGGGGAAACACCGGGGAGCTGTTTTTT. The rearrangement links TRBV9 to TRBJ2-2; 10 bases map to TRBD1. The germline V gene has CDR1 SGDLS and CDR2 YYNGEE. The CDR3 is made up of 16 amino acids. The junction had 1 base not matched to a gene; V was cut back by 0 bases and J by 2 bases. Full variable domain (rest looked up from reference TRBV9 and TRBJ2-2): DSGVTQTPKHLITATGQRVTLRCSPRSGDLSVYWYQQSLDQGLQFLIQYYNGEERAKGNILERFSAQQFPDLHSELNLSSLELGDSALYFCASSVGTGGNTGELFFGEGSRLTVL.

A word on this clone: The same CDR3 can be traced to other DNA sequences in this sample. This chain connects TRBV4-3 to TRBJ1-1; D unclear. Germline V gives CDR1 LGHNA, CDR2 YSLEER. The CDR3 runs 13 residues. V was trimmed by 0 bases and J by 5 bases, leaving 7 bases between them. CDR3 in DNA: TGCGCCAGCAGCCAAGAGGGAGGGACTGAAGCTTTCTTT. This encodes CASSQEGGTEAFF.

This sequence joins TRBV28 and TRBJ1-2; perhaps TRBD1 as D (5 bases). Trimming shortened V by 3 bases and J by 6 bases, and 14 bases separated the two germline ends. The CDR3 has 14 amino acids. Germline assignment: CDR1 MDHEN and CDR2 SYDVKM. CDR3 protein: CASSFPQGVDGYTF. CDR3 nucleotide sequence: TGTGCCAGCAGTTTCCCCCAGGGAGTGGATGGCTACACCTTC.

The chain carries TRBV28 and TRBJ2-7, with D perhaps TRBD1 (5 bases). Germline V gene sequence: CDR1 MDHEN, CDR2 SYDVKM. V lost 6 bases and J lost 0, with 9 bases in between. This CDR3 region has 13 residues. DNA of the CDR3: TGTGCCAGCAGAAGGGGAAGCTCCTACGAGCAGTACTTC. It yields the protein CASRRGSSYEQYF.

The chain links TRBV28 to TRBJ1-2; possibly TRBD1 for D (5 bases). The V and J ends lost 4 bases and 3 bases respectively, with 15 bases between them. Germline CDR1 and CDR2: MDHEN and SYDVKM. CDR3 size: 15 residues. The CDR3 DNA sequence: TGTGCCAGCAGTTCTCCCGGGGGGAGGGACTATGGCTACACCTTC. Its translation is CASSSPGGRDYGYTF.

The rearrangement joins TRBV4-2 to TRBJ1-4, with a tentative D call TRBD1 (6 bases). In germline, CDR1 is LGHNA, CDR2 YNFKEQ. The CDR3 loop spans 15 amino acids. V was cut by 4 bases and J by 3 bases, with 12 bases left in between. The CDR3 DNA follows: TGTGCCAGCAGCCTTAAACAGGGTCCTAATGAAAAACTGTTTTTT. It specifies CASSLKQGPNEKLFF.

The CDR3 loop reads CASSRNLRETYEQYF. The CDR3 DNA reads as TGCGCCAGCAGCCGGAACCTCCGCGAAACCTACGAGCAGTACTTC. This sequence joins TRBV4-3 and TRBJ2-7, with no clear D. The V gene lost 4 bases and the J gene lost 2 bases, with 15 bases spanning the gap. This CDR3 is 15 amino acids long. Looked up from germline, CDR1 is LGHNA and CDR2 is YSLEER.

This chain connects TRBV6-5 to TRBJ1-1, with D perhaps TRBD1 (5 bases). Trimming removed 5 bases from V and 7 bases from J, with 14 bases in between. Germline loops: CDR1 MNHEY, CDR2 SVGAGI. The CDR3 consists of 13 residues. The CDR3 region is CASSPTRTREAFF. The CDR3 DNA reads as TGTGCCAGCAGTCCGACCCGGACACGTGAAGCTTTCTTT.

The CDR3 here is CASSYGIGTGRETQYF. CDR3 DNA sequence: TGTGCCAGCAGTTACGGAATCGGGACAGGGCGAGAGACCCAGTACTTC. The chain recombines TRBV6-5 with TRBJ2-5; 9 nucleotides match TRBD1. J gave up 4 bases and V 2 bases, and 8 bases lay outside the gene matches. The CDR3 contains 16 residues. From germline, CDR1 is MNHEY and CDR2 SVGAGI.

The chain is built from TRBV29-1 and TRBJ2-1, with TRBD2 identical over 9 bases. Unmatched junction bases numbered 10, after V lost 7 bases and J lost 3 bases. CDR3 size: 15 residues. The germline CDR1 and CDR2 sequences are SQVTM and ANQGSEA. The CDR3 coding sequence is TGCAGCGCCCCATCAAGCGGGGGGATCTACAATGAGCAGTTCTTC. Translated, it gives CSAPSSGGIYNEQFF.

In nucleotides, the CDR3 is TGCGCCAGCGCACCGGCGGGGGGGCGGGAGACCCAGTACTTC. Its translation: CASAPAGGRETQYF. The chain joins TRBV5-1 to TRBJ2-5, with 9 bases identical to TRBD2. The ends lost 7 bases at V and 5 bases at J; junction bases unmatched: 9. Germline loops: CDR1 SGHRS, CDR2 YFSETQ. This CDR3 region has 14 residues.

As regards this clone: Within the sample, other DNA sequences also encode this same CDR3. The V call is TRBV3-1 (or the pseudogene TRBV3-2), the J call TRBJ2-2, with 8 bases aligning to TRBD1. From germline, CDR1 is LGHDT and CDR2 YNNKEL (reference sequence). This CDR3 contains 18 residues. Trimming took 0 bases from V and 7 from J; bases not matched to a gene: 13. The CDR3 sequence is CASSQELGQGAGRGELFF. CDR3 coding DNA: TGTGCCAGCAGCCAAGAATTAGGGCAGGGGGCGGGTCGCGGGGAGCTGTTTTTT.

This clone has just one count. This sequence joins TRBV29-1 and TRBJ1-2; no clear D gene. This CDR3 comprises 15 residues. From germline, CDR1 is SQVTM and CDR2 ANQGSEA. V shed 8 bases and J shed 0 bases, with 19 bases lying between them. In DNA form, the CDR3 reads TGCAGCCTGACGCAGTGGGGTAGCGCTAACTATGGCTACACCTTC. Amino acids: CSLTQWGSANYGYTF.

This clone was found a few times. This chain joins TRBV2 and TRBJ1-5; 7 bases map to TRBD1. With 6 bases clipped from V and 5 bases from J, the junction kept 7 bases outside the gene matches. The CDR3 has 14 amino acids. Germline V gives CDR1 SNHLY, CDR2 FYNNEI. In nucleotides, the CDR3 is TGTGCCAGCAGCCGGGGACAGAGGGATCAGCCCCAGCATTTT. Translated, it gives CASSRGQRDQPQHF. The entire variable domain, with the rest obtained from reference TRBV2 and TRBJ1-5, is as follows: EPEVTQTPSHQVTQMGQEVILRCVPISNHLYFYWYRQILGQKVEFLVSFYNNEISEKSEIFDDQFSVERPDGSNFTLKIRSTKLEDSAMYFCASSRGQRDQPQHFGDGTRLSIL.

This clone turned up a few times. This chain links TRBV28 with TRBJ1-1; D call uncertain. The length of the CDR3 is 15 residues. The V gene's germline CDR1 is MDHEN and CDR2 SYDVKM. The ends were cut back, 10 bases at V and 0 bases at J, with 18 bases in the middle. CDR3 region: CATKRETNMNTEAFF. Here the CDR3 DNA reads TGTGCCACCAAAAGGGAGACAAACATGAACACTGAAGCTTTCTTT.

The CDR3 bases are TGTGCCAGCAGCCCCAGCGGGGGCTCCTTCTACGAGCAGTACTTC. This translates into CASSPSGGSFYEQYF. This chain joins TRBV3-1 (or the pseudogene TRBV3-2) and TRBJ2-7; 8 nucleotides match TRBD2. Looked up from germline, CDR1 is LGHDT and CDR2 is YNNKEL (reference sequence). The length of the CDR3 is 15 residues. V was clipped by 4 bases and J by 3 bases; unmatched bases: 8.

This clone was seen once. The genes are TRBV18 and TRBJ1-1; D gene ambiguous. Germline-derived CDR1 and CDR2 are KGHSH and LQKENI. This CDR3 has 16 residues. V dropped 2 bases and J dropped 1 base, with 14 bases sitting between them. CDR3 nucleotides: TGTGCCAGCTCACCAAGGGATTCTTGGGGGAACACTGAAGCTTTCTTT. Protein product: CASSPRDSWGNTEAFF.

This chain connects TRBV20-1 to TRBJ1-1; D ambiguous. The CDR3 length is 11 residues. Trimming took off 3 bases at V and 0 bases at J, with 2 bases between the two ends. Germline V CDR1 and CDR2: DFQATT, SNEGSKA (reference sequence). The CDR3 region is CSASMNTEAFF. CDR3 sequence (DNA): TGCAGTGCTAGTATGAACACTGAAGCTTTCTTT.

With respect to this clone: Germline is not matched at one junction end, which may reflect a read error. CDR3 sequence (DNA): TGTGCCAGCAGCGAAGGGTACAGGGGCTATGAAAAACTGTTTTTT. It translates to CASSEGYRGYEKLFF. V gene TRBV6-1 combines with J gene TRBJ1-4, with 7 bases lining up with TRBD1. The germline CDR1 and CDR2 sequences are MNHNS and SASEGT. The CDR3 runs 15 residues.

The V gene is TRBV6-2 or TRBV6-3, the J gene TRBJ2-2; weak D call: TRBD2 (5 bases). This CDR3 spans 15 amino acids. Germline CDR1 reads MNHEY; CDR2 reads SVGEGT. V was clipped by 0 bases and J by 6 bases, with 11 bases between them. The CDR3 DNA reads TGTGCCAGCAGTTACTCGAAGAGGGTCGCCGGGGAGCTGTTTTTT. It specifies CASSYSKRVAGELFF.

CDR3 sequence (DNA): TGTGCCAGCAGTTTATTATCCGTGGGGGGGCGAGGTAACGAGCAGTACTTC. The encoded protein is CASSLLSVGGRGNEQYF. The chain has TRBV28 and TRBJ2-7; TRBD2 is a possible D gene (7 bases). Germline CDR1 reads MDHEN; CDR2 reads SYDVKM. The CDR3 totals 17 residues. Trimming took 1 base from V and 5 from J, leaving 21 bases between them.